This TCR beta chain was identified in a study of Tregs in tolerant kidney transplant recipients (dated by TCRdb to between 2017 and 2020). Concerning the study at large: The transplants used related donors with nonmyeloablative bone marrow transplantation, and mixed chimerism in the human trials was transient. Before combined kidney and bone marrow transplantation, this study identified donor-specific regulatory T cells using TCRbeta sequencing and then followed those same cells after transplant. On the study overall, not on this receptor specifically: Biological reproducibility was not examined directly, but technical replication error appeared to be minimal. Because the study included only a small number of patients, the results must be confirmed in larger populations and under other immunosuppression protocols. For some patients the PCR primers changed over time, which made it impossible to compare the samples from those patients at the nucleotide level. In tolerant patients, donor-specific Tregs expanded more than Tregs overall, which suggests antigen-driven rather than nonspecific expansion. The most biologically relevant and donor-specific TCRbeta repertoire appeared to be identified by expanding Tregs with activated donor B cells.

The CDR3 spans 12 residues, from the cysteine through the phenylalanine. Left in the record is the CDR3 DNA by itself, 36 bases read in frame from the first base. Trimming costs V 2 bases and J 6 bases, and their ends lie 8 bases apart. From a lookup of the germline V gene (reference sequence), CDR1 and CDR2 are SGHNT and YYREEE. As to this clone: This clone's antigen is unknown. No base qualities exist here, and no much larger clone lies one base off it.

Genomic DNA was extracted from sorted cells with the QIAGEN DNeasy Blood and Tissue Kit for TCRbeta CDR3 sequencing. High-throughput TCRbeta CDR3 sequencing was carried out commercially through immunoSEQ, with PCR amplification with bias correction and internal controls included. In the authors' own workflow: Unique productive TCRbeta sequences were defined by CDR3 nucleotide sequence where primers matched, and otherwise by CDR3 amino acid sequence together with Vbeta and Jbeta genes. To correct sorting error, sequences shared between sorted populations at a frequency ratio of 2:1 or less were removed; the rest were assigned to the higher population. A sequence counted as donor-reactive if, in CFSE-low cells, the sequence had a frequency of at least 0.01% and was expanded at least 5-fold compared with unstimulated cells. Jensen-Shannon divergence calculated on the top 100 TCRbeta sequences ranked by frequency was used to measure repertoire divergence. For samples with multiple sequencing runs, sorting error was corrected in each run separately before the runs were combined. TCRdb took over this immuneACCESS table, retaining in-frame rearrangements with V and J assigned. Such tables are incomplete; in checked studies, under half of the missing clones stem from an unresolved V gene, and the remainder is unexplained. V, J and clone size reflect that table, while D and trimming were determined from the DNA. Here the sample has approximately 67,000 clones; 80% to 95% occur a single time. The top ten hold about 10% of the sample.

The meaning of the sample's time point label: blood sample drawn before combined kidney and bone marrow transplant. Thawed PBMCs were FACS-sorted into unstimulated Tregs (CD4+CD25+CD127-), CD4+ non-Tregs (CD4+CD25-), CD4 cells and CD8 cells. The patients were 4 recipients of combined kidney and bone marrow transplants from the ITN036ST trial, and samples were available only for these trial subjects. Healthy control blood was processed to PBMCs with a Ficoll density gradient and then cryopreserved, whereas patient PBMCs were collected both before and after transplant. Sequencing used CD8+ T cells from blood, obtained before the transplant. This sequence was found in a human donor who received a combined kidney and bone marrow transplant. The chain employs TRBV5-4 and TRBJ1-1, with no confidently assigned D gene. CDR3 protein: CASSFRGSEAFF. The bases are TGTGCCAGCAGCTTCCGCGGCTCTGAAGCTTTCTTT.